This record looks at one TCR beta chain sequence and its context. This clonotype was observed at least ten times. What this receptor recognizes is not known. Per-base qualities were not stored, and no clone one base away is much larger. Without any cell sorting, total RNA and DNA were extracted together from roughly 21-30 mg of bulk tissue using the AllPrep DNA/RNA mini kit. Between late 2015 and March 2016, about 5 patients in China with histopathologically diagnosed primary liver carcinoma had surgical resection. Patients had chronic HBV infection and were treatment-naive at sampling. Each tumor was sampled at five spatially separated regions: the tumor centre plus the superior, inferior, left-lateral and right-lateral poles. Histology showed that every tumor sample contained more than 75% viable tumor cells. Each fresh piece of tumor and adjacent tissue was cut in two, with one half stored in RNAlater at -80 degrees C and the other half sent for histology.

V loses 4 bases of germline sequence and J loses 2 bases, and the interval between the two ends is 16 bases. CDR1 SGHDT and CDR2 YYEEEE were looked up in the germline V gene. The CDR3 covers 16 residues, taking in both the cysteine and the phenylalanine. The CDR3 DNA has 48 bases and is translated from base 1. This record comes from a study of tumor-infiltrating lymphocytes in primary liver carcinoma (dated by TCRdb to 2017 to 2019). General notes on the study: The five patients, three men and two women aged 30 to 69 years, had hepatocellular carcinoma (four) or combined HCC and intrahepatic cholangiocarcinoma (one). Tumors of the five patients were stage T1-T3 N0M0 with maximum diameters of roughly 4.2 to 11 cm. Samples yielded roughly 3.5 to 8 million productive TCRbeta reads; read depth did not differ significantly between tissue types. The study combined TCRbeta repertoire sequencing, expression microarrays and whole-exome sequencing across five regions of each liver tumor, with adjacent normal tissue and blood. A total of 35 or so specimens from 5 patients underwent TCRbeta repertoire sequencing, comprising roughly 25 tumor regions, 5 adjacent noncancerous liver tissues and 5 peripheral blood samples. Agilent mRNA microarray profiling was performed on the 20 to 25 tumor region samples to relate TCRbeta repertoire diversity to the local molecular phenotype. Reproducibility between technical replicate repertoires was high, with correlation coefficients above 0.95 and mean shared-clone rates roughly 0.87.

Using a constant-region primer and ProtoScript II reverse transcriptase, TCRbeta-specific cDNA was reverse-transcribed from around 500 ng total RNA. The TCRbeta libraries were prepared through three rounds of nested multiplex PCR following a slightly modified ARM-PCR procedure. Each of the first two PCR rounds ran for around 11 cycles and used multiplex TRBV1-TRBV30 forward primers together with a Cbeta reverse primer. Sample barcodes and Illumina adapters were added in a final 25-cycle PCR using Deep VentR polymerase. Before sequencing, amplicons of 200-500 bp were gel-purified using a QIAquick gel extraction kit. An Illumina HiSeq 2500 was used to sequence the TCRbeta amplicons, generating 250-bp paired-end reads. Processing in the source paper ran as follows. To recover full CDR3 sequences, reads were quality-trimmed using Trimmomatic v0.33 and paired reads were then merged using FLASH v1.2.11. V, D and J germline segments were assigned to the rearranged TCRbeta sequences using MiGEC v1.2.1b. Clonotype statistics, along with Shannon-Wiener diversity indices, were calculated using VDJtools v1.0.0. Except for diversity analysis, only the 250 most abundant clonotypes of each sample were used in subsequent analyses to reduce sampling bias. TCRdb reran the public reads through fastp at Q25 and MiXCR, keeping productive beta chains. All rows with the same CDR3 protein become a single entry with the most common DNA and genes. In this record, the V and J calls reflect TCRdb's handling and not the investigators' own analysis. The sample includes 84,000 or so distinct CDR3 sequences, with more than 65% observed a single time. Approximately 19% of the sample belongs to the ten largest clones.

The study at large found these results: Because only the TCR beta chain was sequenced and unpaired alpha chains were not captured, true repertoire diversity is likely underestimated. Consistent with antigen-driven expansion, pairs of tumor regions showed higher repertoire overlap (mean around 36%) than either tumor-adjacent pairs (around 17%) or tumor-blood pairs (roughly 15%). The study included only five patients, and the authors note findings should be validated in a larger study. Just about 7.5-24% of top clones turned up in all five regions of a tumor, which suggests spatial heterogeneity among tumor-infiltrating T cells. Compared with blood, tumors had a significantly larger share of the repertoire taken up by the top 250 clones (p = 0.039). Because the samples were bulk and unsorted, CD4+ and CD8+ T cell repertoires could not be compared.

This sequence was found in a man aged 35 to 55 with primary liver carcinoma and hepatitis B virus infection. The sequenced material came from liver tumor tissue from sampling region 1. According to the study, the label for this sample's cell subset or site signals: tumor region T1, superior pole. This chain joins TRBV5-6 to TRBJ2-1; the D call is tentative, TRBD1 or TRBD2, as each matches 5 bases. The encoded CDR3 is CASSPPGTGTYNEQFF. The DNA is as follows: TGTGCCAGCAGCCCTCCGGGGACCGGAACCTACAATGAGCAGTTCTTC.